This T cell receptor (beta chain) was documented in a study of vaccination effects on CD4 cells after COVID-19. On this clone: As yet, its antigen is unknown.

The CDR3 totals 14 residues. The germline V gene has CDR1 SEHNR and CDR2 FQNEAQ (reference sequence). Trimming cost V 5 bases and J 3 bases; bases outside gene matches: 6. Prior to sequencing, the ViraFEST assay stimulated PBMC with viral peptide pools, which expanded the antigen-specific CD4+ T cells. Cultured cells yielded isolated CD4+ T cells after 10 days. Each vaccine recipient was nucleocapsid antibody negative and had no prior SARS-CoV-2 infection. Sequencing was performed with immunoSEQ multiplex PCR; in TCRdb, only in-frame clones are kept and a portion is missing. In the table there are about 65,000 clones, roughly 76% of which are singletons.

The sequence derives from a human donor who received a COVID-19 vaccine. The material sequenced was CD4+ T cells from PBMCs cultured with HCoV-NL63 spike peptides, taken before COVID-19 vaccination. J is TRBJ2-5 and V is TRBV7-9, with 7 bases that match TRBD1. The chain's CDR3 is CASSAPGQEETQYF. The DNA of the CDR3 is TGTGCCAGCAGCGCACCCGGACAGGAAGAGACCCAGTACTTC.